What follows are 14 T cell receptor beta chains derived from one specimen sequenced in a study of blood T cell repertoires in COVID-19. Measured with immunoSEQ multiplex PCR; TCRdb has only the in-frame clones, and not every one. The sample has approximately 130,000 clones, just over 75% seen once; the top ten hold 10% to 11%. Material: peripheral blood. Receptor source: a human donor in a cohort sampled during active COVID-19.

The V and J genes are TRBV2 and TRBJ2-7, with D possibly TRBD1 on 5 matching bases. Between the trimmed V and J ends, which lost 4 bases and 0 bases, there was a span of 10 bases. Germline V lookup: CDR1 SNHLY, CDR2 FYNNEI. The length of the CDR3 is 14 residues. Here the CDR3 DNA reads TGTGCCAGCAGTGCAGGGATACGCTCCTACGAGCAGTACTTC. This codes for CASSAGIRSYEQYF.

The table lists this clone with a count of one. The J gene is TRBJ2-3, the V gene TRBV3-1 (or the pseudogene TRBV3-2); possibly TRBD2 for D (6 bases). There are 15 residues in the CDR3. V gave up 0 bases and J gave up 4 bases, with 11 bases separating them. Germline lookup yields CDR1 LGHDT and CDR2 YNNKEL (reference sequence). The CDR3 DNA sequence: TGTGCCAGCAGCCAAGAGGGGCGGGGCGCAGATACGCAGTATTTT. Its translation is CASSQEGRGADTQYF.

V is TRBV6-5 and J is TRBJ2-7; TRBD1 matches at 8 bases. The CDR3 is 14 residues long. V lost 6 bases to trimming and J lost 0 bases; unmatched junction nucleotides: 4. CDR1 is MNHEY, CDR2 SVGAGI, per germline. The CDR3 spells CASSRQGFSYEQYF. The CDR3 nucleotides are TGTGCCAGCAGCAGACAGGGGTTCTCCTACGAGCAGTACTTC.

As DNA, the CDR3 is TGTGCCAGCAGTGAACAGGCCCCCTATGGCTACACCTTC. The encoded protein is CASSEQAPYGYTF. V is TRBV2 and J is TRBJ1-2; no clear D. The CDR3 is made up of 13 amino acids. Trimming removed 2 bases at V and 4 bases at J, with 8 bases between. Germline V gene data show CDR1 as SNHLY and CDR2 as FYNNEI.

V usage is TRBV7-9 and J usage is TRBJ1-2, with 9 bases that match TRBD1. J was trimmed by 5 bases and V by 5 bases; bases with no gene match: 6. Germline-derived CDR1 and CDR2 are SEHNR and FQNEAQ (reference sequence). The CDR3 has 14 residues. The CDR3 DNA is TGTGCCAGCAGCCTCCGGGACAGGGTTTATGGCTACACCTTC. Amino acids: CASSLRDRVYGYTF.

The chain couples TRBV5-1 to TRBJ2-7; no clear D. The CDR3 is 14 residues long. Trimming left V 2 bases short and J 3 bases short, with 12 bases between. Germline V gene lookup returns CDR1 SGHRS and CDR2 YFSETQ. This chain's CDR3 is CASSLIAGIYEQYF. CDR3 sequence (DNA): TGCGCCAGCAGCTTAATAGCCGGAATCTACGAGCAGTACTTC.

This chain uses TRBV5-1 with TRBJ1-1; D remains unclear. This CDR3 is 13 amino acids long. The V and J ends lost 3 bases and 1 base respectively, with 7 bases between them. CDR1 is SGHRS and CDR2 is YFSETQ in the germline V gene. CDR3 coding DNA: TGCGCCAGCAGCTACGGAGGGAACACTGAAGCTTTCTTT. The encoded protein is CASSYGGNTEAFF.

CDR3 sequence: CASSGGTGGTEAFF. The CDR3 DNA reads TGTGCCAGCAGCGGAGGGACGGGCGGAACTGAAGCTTTCTTT. The rearrangement joins TRBV5-4 to TRBJ1-1, with a tentative D call TRBD1 (5 bases). The CDR3 is 14 residues long. Germline loops: CDR1 SGHNT, CDR2 YYREEE (reference sequence). The V end was cut by 4 bases, the J end by 5 bases, with 15 bases between.

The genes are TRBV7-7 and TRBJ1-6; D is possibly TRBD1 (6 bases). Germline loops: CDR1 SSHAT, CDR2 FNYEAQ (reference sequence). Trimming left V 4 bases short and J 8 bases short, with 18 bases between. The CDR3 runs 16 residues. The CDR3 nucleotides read TGTGCCAGCAGCTACAGGGATGGGACTATGGATTCACCCCTCCACTTT. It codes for CASSYRDGTMDSPLHF.

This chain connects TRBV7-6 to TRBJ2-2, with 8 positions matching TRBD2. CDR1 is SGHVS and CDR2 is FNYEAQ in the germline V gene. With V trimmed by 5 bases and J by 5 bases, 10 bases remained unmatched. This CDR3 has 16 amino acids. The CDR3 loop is CASSPTGGPRTGELFF. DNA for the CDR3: TGTGCCAGCAGCCCCACGGGGGGGCCGCGGACCGGGGAGCTGTTTTTT.

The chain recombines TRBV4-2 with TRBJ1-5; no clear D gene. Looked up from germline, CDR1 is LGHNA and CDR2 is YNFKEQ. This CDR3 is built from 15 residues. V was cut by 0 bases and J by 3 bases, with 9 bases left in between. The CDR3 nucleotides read TGTGCCAGCAGCCAAGACTACACTAACAATCAGCCCCAGCATTTT. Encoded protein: CASSQDYTNNQPQHF.

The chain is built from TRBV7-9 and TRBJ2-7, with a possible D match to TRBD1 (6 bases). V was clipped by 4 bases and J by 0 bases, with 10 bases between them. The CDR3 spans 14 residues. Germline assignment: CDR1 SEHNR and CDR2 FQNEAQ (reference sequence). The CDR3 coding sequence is TGTGCCAGCAGCTCCCAGGGGCTCTCCTACGAGCAGTACTTC. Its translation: CASSSQGLSYEQYF.

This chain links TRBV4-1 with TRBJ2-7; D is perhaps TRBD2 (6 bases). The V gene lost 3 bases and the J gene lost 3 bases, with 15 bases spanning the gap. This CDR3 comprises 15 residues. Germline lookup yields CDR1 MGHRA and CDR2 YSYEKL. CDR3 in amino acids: CASSHMSGVNYEQYF. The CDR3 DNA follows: TGCGCCAGCAGCCATATGTCGGGGGTAAACTACGAGCAGTACTTC.

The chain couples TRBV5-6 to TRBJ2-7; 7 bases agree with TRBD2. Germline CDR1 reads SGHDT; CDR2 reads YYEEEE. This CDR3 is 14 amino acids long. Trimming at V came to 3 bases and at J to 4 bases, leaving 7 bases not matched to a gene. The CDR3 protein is CASSSRDYKYEQYF. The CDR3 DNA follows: TGTGCCAGCAGCTCCCGGGACTACAAATACGAGCAGTACTTC. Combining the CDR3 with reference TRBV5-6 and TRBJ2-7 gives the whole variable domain DAGVTQSPTHLIKTRGQQVTLRCSPKSGHDTVSWYQQALGQGPQFIFQYYEEEERQRGNFPDRFSGHQFPNYSSELNVNALLLGDSALYLCASSSRDYKYEQYFGPGTRLTVT.